This T cell receptor beta chain was identified during a study of OX40 agonist ivuxolimab in advanced cancers. Study in general: Ivuxolimab, an antibody acting as an agonist of OX40 (CD134), was used to treat patients. Partial responses were achieved by three patients: one hepatocellular carcinoma, two cutaneous melanoma.

Study-wide results and caveats: It was also the case that some nonresponders had low normalized T-cell clonal expansion.

Germline CDR1 and CDR2: GTSNPN and SVGIG (reference sequence). The CDR3 is 11 residues long. Exclusion of a patient followed from autoimmune disease history or systemic immunosuppression. Assay used: immunoSEQ multiplex PCR; TCRdb lists only in-frame clones, some missing. The top ten hold 2.5% to 3% of the sample, which has about 64,000 clones, roughly 87% seen once. About this clone: Its target is unknown.

The receptor was isolated from an adult with an advanced solid tumor such as melanoma, head and neck, liver or kidney cancer. The specimen was CD4+ or CD8+ T cells sorted from blood, collected in a trial of the OX40 agonist ivuxolimab. This chain links TRBV30 with TRBJ1-4; no firm D call. CDR3 coding DNA: TGTGCTGCGGCGAGTAATGAAAAACTGTTTTTT. This translates into CAAASNEKLFF.